This TCR beta chain was captured by sequencing in a study of blood T cell repertoires in COVID-19. The CDR3 is 14 amino acids. V was cut by 5 bases and J by 3 bases, with 12 bases left in between. Germline CDR1 LNHDA, CDR2 SQIVND (reference sequence). The table came from immunoSEQ multiplex PCR; TCRdb's copy has only in-frame clones and leaves some out. The data show about 170,000 clones, roughly 80% seen once. The clonotype comes from a man between 70 and 80 years old with acute or convalescent COVID-19. The specimen sequenced was peripheral blood. The chain employs TRBV19 and TRBJ2-3, with D tentatively TRBD1 (5 bases). This chain's CDR3 is CASSLARGTDTQYF. CDR3 coding DNA: TGTGCCAGTAGTTTGGCTAGGGGAACAGATACGCAGTATTTT. Together with reference TRBV19 and TRBJ2-3, the CDR3 gives the full variable domain: DGGITQSPKYLFRKEGQNVTLSCEQNLNHDAMYWYRQDPGQGLRLIYYSQIVNDFQKGDIAEGYSVSREKKESFPLTVTSAQKNPTAFYLCASSLARGTDTQYFGPGTRLTVL.